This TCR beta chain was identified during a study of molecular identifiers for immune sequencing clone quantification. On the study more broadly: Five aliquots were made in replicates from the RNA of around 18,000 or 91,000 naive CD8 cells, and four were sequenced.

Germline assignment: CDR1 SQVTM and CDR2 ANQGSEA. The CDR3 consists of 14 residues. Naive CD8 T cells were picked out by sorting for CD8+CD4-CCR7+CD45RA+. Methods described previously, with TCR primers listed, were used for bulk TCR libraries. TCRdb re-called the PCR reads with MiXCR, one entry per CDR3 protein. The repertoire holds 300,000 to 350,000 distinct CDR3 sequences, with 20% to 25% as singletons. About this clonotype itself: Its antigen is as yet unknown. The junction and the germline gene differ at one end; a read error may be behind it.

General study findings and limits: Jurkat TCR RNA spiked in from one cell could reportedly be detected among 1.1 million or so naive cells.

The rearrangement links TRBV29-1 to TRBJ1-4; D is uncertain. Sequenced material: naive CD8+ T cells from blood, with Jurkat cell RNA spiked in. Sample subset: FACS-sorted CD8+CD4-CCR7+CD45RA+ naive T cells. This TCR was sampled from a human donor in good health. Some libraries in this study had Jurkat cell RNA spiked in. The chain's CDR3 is CGVEELDHWEKLFF. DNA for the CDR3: TGCGGCGTTGAAGAATTGGACCATTGGGAAAAACTGTTTTTT. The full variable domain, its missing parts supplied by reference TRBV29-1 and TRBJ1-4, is SAVISQKPSRDICQRGTSLTIQCQVDSQVTMMFWYRQQPGQSLTLIATANQGSEATYESGFVIDKFPISRPNLTFSTLTVSNMSPEDSSIYLCGVEELDHWEKLFFGSGTQLSVL.